The T cell receptor (beta chain) described here comes from a study of technical replicates of blood from a few donors. The assay was immunoSEQ multiplex PCR, and TCRdb's table has in-frame clones only and misses some. Among about 83,000 clones listed, about 92% were seen once. The CDR3 sequence is 15 residues long. V lost 3 bases to trimming and J lost 1 base, with 12 bases between them. Per the germline V gene, CDR1 is SNHLY and CDR2 is FYNNEI. The sequence came from a human donor in good health. The source material was T cells isolated from PBMCs. The rearrangement joins TRBV2 to TRBJ2-5, with a possible D match to TRBD2 (5 bases). CDR3 nucleotide sequence: TGTGCCAGCAGTGAGAGCCCAGCGGTCCAAGAGACCCAGTACTTC. This codes for CASSESPAVQETQYF.